This T cell receptor beta chain was recovered during a study of blood T cells in healthy people across ages. Germline assignment: CDR1 SGHTA and CDR2 FQGNSA. This CDR3 contains 11 residues. V gave up 4 bases and J gave up 11 bases; unmatched junction bases: 2. This clonotype has more than one count but fewer than ten. Its antigen is undetermined. Combining a sample-barcoded 5' primer with a J-beta primer mix, a second PCR ran for roughly 7 to 12 cycles. TCRdb reprocessed the 5' RACE reads with MiXCR, giving one entry per CDR3 protein. The sample contains some 1,800,000 distinct CDR3 sequences, roughly two fifths of which appear only once. General study results and limits: Getting older went along with TCR beta diversity per million T cells dropping roughly linearly. Correlation between TCR beta diversity and naive T cell percentage was strong. In long-lived donors, naive CD4+ cell counts and diversity exceeded those of aged donors.

Sample: blood. The J gene is TRBJ2-1, the V gene TRBV7-2; TRBD1 matches 7 bases. This TCR derives from a human donor in good health. CDR3 DNA: TGTGCCAGCAGCTACAGGGGCAAGCAGTTCTTC. Protein sequence: CASSYRGKQFF. Using reference TRBV7-2 and TRBJ2-1 for the parts outside the CDR3, the full variable domain is GAGVSQSPSNKVTEKGKDVELRCDPISGHTALYWYRQSLGQGLEFLIYFQGNSAPDKSGLPSDRFSAERTGGSVSTLTIQRTQQEDSAVYLCASSYRGKQFFGPGTRLTVL.